Listed here are 6 T cell receptor beta chains from one sample, sequenced in a study of blood T cells in healthy people across ages. Alongside a J-beta primer mix, a sample-barcoded 5' primer served in a second PCR lasting roughly 6 to 11 cycles. One entry per CDR3 protein, called by TCRdb with MiXCR from the 5' RACE reads. Of about 1,600,000 distinct CDR3 sequences in the sample, roughly 45% are singletons; the top ten hold roughly 7.9%. The sample comprised blood. The receptors here all came from a woman aged 18-29 years in good health.

J is TRBJ2-3 and V is TRBV7-9, with TRBD2 matching 8 bases. The germline CDR1 and CDR2 sequences are SEHNR and FQNEAQ (reference sequence). The CDR3 sequence is 14 residues long. V shed 8 bases and J 2 bases; nucleotides not matched to a gene: 6. Written as DNA, the CDR3 is TGTGCCAGCGGTGGAGCGGGGGACACAGATACGCAGTATTTT. Translated: CASGGAGDTDTQYF.

This chain uses TRBV27 with TRBJ2-3; possibly TRBD1 for D (5 bases). V was clipped by 4 bases and J by 2 bases, with 13 bases between them. CDR1 is MNHEY, CDR2 SMNVEV, per germline (reference sequence). The CDR3 has 15 residues. In nucleotides, the CDR3 is TGTGCCAGCAGTTCCTTAGGGGTATCCACAGATACGCAGTATTTT. It specifies CASSSLGVSTDTQYF.

The chain is built from TRBV15 and TRBJ2-1; 11 nucleotides agree with TRBD2. Germline CDR1 is LNHNV and CDR2 is YYDKDF (reference sequence). V lost 5 bases and J lost 8; bases outside the gene matches: 8. The CDR3 is 15 residues long. Written as DNA, the CDR3 is TGTGCCACCAGCCGACCGACTAGCGGGACGGATGAGCAGTTCTTC. Residues: CATSRPTSGTDEQFF.

This rearrangement joins TRBV5-1 to TRBJ2-7; D call uncertain. This CDR3 is built from 14 residues. The germline V gene has CDR1 SGHRS and CDR2 YFSETQ. V was cut by 0 bases and J by 0 bases, with 7 bases left in between. CDR3 residues: CASSLEKGSYEQYF. The CDR3 coding sequence is TGCGCCAGCAGCTTGGAGAAGGGCTCCTACGAGCAGTACTTC.

This clonotype was recorded only once. The chain is built from TRBV25-1 and TRBJ2-3, with 7 bases fitting TRBD1. Germline V CDR1 and CDR2: MGHDK, SYGVNS. The CDR3 is 16 residues long. The V gene end was trimmed by 5 bases and the J gene end by 2 bases; junction bases not matched to a gene: 10. CDR3 region: CASSLLGQSPTDTQYF. Here the CDR3 DNA reads TGTGCCAGCAGTCTGCTGGGACAGTCCCCCACAGATACGCAGTATTTT.

The rearrangement links TRBV14 to TRBJ2-3; 7 bases fit TRBD2. Trimming removed 1 base from V and 4 bases from J; junction bases left unmatched: 8. CDR3 length: 16 residues. Per the germline V gene, CDR1 is SGHDN and CDR2 is FVKESK. The CDR3 sequence: CASSQGEGLSADTQYF. DNA for the CDR3: TGTGCCAGCAGCCAAGGGGAGGGCCTCTCCGCAGATACGCAGTATTTT.